This is a list of T cell receptor beta chains from one sample in a study of tumor-infiltrating lymphocytes in primary liver carcinoma. TCRdb recomputed calls from the multiplex PCR reads with MiXCR, one row per CDR3 protein. Of over 75,000 distinct CDR3 sequences detected, just over 65% appear once; the ten largest clones hold around 26%. Sequenced material: tumor-adjacent normal liver tissue. The receptor set was obtained from a man aged 40-50 years with primary liver carcinoma and hepatitis B virus infection. Both conserved end residues are part of each CDR3. The D gene is left open where the match is weak. Only part of the rows carry a size: once, few, many, or a class if the clone is expanded.

v_call	clone_size	j_call	d_call	cdr3_nt	cdr3_aa
TRBV6-5	.	TRBJ1-2	.	TGCGCCAGCACCCACCGCCCAGGTGGCGGTGGCTACACCTTC	CASTHRPGGGGYTF
TRBV11-2	.	TRBJ1-3	TRBD1	TGTGCCAACTGCTTAGCTTATTACCGGGACAGAGATCCCTCTGGAAACACCATATATTTT	CANCLAYYRDRDPSGNTIYF
TRBV11-2	once	TRBJ2-2	.	TGTGCCAGCAGCTTCGGATCAGACACCGGGGAGCTGTTTTTT	CASSFGSDTGELFF
TRBV5-4	few	TRBJ2-3	.	TGTGCCAGCAGCTCCCGACTAAGGGGGGACACAGATACGCAGTATTTT	CASSSRLRGDTDTQYF
TRBV11-2	once	TRBJ2-7	.	TGTCCCAGCAGCCTCGGCGGGACTCTACCATGCGAGCAGTACTTC	CPSSLGGTLPCEQYF
TRBV11-2	once	TRBJ2-2	.	TGTGACAGCAGCCCCTGGACGGACGGCGGGGAGCTGTTTTTT	CDSSPWTDGGELFF
TRBV11-1	.	TRBJ2-1	.	TGTGCTAGCACCCGGGCGGCAGAGGTTATCAATGAGCAGTTCTTC	CASTRAAEVINEQFF
TRBV29-1	.	TRBJ2-7	.	TGCAGCGTTGTATCGGGTACCCTCAGTGAGCAGTACTTC	CSVVSGTLSEQYF
TRBV5-8	.	TRBJ2-1	.	TGTGCCAGCAGCGCGACGATAAGCCTCTACAATGAGCGGTTCTTC	CASSATISLYNERFF
TRBV28	.	TRBJ2-7	.	TGTGCCAAGGCGACAGTTCCCTCCTACGAGCAGTACTTC	CAKATVPSYEQYF
TRBV6-1	many	TRBJ2-5	.	TGTGCCAGCAGCGGGTCGGAGACCCAGTACTTC	CASSGSETQYF
TRBV5-6	.	TRBJ2-7	.	TGTGCCAGCGGCCTCGAGAGCGCCAGCTCCTACGAGCAGTACTTC	CASGLESASSYEQYF
TRBV12-3/TRBV12-4	.	TRBJ2-3	TRBD2	TGTGCCAGCAGTTCCGTGACTAGCGGGAGCACAGATGCGCAGTATTTT	CASSSVTSGSTDAQYF
TRBV6-5	.	TRBJ1-4	.	TGTGCCAGCAGAACAGGGTGCGGTGATAAAAAACTGTTTTTT	CASRTGCGDKKLFF
TRBV2	.	TRBJ1-5	TRBD1	TGTGCCAGCAGAGACAGACAGGGGGAACAGCCCCAGCATTTT	CASRDRQGEQPQHF
TRBV29-1	once	TRBJ2-1	.	TGCAGTATTGGAACTAGCAAGGGTGAGCAGTTCTTC	CSIGTSKGEQFF
TRBV5-1	.	TRBJ1-1	TRBD1	TGTGCCAGCAGCTTGTCCGGGACAGGGGGCACTGAAGGTTTCTTT	CASSLSGTGGTEGFF
TRBV11-2	.	TRBJ2-1	.	TGTACCAGCAGCTTAGAGGTGGGAGCTAAACAGTTCTTC	CTSSLEVGAKQFF
TRBV4-2	.	TRBJ1-3	.	TGTGCCAGCAGCCAGGAACCCGACTCTCTCTCTGGAAACACCATATATTTT	CASSQEPDSLSGNTIYF
TRBV11-1	.	TRBJ2-7	.	TGTGCCAGGAGCTTAGAGGTGATGGAGCAGTACTTC	CARSLEVMEQYF
TRBV24-1	few	TRBJ1-2	.	TGTGCCACCAGCTCGAGGCAGGACACTGGCTACACTTTC	CATSSRQDTGYTF
TRBV2	.	TRBJ1-5	.	TGTGCCAGTAGTGAAAATGGGAATCAGCCCCAGCATTTT	CASSENGNQPQHF
TRBV6-6	.	TRBJ2-7	.	TGTGCCAGCAGTCGGACGGAGTACAATGAGCAGTACTTC	CASSRTEYNEQYF
TRBV4-1	many	TRBJ2-7	.	TGCGCCAGCAGCCACGCCGGGACTCGCTACGAGCAGTACTTC	CASSHAGTRYEQYF
TRBV11-2	.	TRBJ1-2	.	TGTGTCAGCAGCTTAGTGGGGGAAGGATATGGCTACACCTTC	CVSSLVGEGYGYTF
TRBV29-1	.	TRBJ1-5	.	TGCAGCGTTAGCGATCCGGACAATCAGCCCCAGCATTTT	CSVSDPDNQPQHF
TRBV11-2	.	TRBJ2-3	TRBD2	TGCGCCAGCAGCCAAGTGGTTGGGACTAGCGGGAGTGGCACAGTTACGCAGTATTTT	CASSQVVGTSGSGTVTQYF
TRBV6-1	.	TRBJ2-3	.	TGTGCCGGCAGGGTTGCCACAGATACGCAGTTTTTT	CAGRVATDTQFF
TRBV4-1	.	TRBJ2-3	.	TGCGCCAGTAGTCCAGGGGAGGTTAGTCTTCAGCCCCAGTATTTT	CASSPGEVSLQPQYF
TRBV29-1	many	TRBJ2-3	TRBD1	TGCAGCGTTGTTTTCAGGGGGCCTAGCACAGATACGCAGTATTTT	CSVVFRGPSTDTQYF
TRBV11-2	.	TRBJ1-1	.	TGTGCCAGCAGCTATGGTCGGCCGGGGGCTGGGAACACTGAAGCTTGCTTT	CASSYGRPGAGNTEACF
TRBV29-1	.	TRBJ1-2	.	TGCGGCGTTGAGCACGAGGGTTATGGCTACACCTTC	CGVEHEGYGYTF
TRBV5-1	many	TRBJ2-7	.	TGCGCCAGCAGCCCCCGGGACCACCACGAGCAGTACTTC	CASSPRDHHEQYF
TRBV11-2	.	TRBJ2-5	.	TGTGCCAGCAAGTCCCGGGTCTCGGCCTACCAAGAGACCCAGTACTTC	CASKSRVSAYQETQYF
TRBV6-5	few	TRBJ2-6	TRBD1	TGTGCCAGGAGGGCAGGGGACAGATCAGGGGCCAACGTCCTGACTTTC	CARRAGDRSGANVLTF
TRBV6-5	many	TRBJ2-6	TRBD2	TGTGCCAGCAGTTACTCCTTCGGGGGGGGGGAATCTGGGGCCAACGTCCTGACTTTC	CASSYSFGGGESGANVLTF